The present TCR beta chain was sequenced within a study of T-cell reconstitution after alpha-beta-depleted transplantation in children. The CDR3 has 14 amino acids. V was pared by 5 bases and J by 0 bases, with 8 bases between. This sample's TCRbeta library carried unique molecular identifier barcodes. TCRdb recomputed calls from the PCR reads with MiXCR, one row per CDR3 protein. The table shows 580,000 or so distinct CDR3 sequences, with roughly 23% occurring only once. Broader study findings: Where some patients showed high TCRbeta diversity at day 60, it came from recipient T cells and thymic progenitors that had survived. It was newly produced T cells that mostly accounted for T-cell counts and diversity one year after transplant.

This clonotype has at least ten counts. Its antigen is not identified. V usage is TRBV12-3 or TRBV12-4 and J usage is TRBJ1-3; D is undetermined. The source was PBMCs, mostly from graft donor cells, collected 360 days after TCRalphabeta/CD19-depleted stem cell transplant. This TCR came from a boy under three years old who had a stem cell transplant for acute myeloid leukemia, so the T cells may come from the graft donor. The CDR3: CASSIGYSGNTIYF. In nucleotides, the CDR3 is TGTGCCAGCAGTATCGGTTACTCTGGAAACACCATATATTTT.